Listed below are T cell receptor beta chains from one sample, sequenced in a study of T cells in Graves' hyperthyroidism and ophthalmopathy. TCRdb itself ran the multiplex PCR reads through MiXCR, one entry per CDR3 protein. The data hold more than 600,000 distinct CDR3 sequences, with about 17% observed a single time. Sequencing was done on a sample of blood. Receptors were obtained from a man aged 18 to 29 with Graves' hyperthyroidism. Each CDR3 is given with its conserved first and last residue. A D gene is named only where the DNA matches it firmly. Size is stated for part of the rows, as once, few or many counts, or as a class when the clone is expanded.

abundance	d_gene	v_gene	j_gene	CDR3nt	CDR3aa
once	TRBD2	TRBV28	TRBJ2-1	TGTGCCAGCATGGCTAGCGGGAGGTGGGCGAATGAGCAGTTCTTC	CASMASGRWANEQFF
many	NA	TRBV7-9	TRBJ2-1	TGTGCCAGCAGCTCCCCCAGCGGATTCCGGGATGAGCAGTTCTTC	CASSSPSGFRDEQFF
NA	NA	TRBV28	TRBJ1-5	TGTGCCAGCAGTTTTGGTGGGAAAGGGAATCAGCCCCAGCATTTT	CASSFGGKGNQPQHF
many	TRBD2	TRBV29-1	TRBJ2-7	TGCAGCGCCGTAGCGGGACCCTTTAGGGAGCAGTACTTC	CSAVAGPFREQYF
many	TRBD1	TRBV2	TRBJ2-7	TGTGCCAGCACCCGGGACAGGGGTACCTACGAGCAGTACTTC	CASTRDRGTYEQYF
many	NA	TRBV5-1	TRBJ1-1	TGCGCCAGCAGCTTGGTCGGTCTCCTGAACACTGAAGCTTTCTTT	CASSLVGLLNTEAFF
NA	NA	TRBV7-9	TRBJ1-4	TGTGCCAGCAGCTTTGGGAGGGAATCCGTGAAACTGTTTTTT	CASSFGRESVKLFF
NA	TRBD1	TRBV5-5	TRBJ2-1	TGTGCCAGTCAGGGGGCCGGCTACAATGAGCAGTTCTTC	CASQGAGYNEQFF
few	TRBD2	TRBV28	TRBJ2-7	TGTGCCAGCAGTATAGCGGGAGGGATAACCTACGAGCAGTACTTC	CASSIAGGITYEQYF
few	TRBD1	TRBV5-6	TRBJ2-5	TGTGCCAGCAGCTGGGACAGGGGACTGTACCAAGAGACCCAGTACTTC	CASSWDRGLYQETQYF
NA	NA	TRBV2	TRBJ2-7	TGTGCCAGCAGTGAAGTTCCGTTGCAGGTCTCCTACGAGCAGTACTTC	CASSEVPLQVSYEQYF
many	NA	TRBV11-1	TRBJ1-4	TGTGCCAGCAGCTTCGACAGGTTGGAAAAACTGTTTTTT	CASSFDRLEKLFF
NA	NA	TRBV9	TRBJ2-1	TGTGCCAGCAGTTCGGGGCTGGGGGGGCAGTTCTTC	CASSSGLGGQFF
NA	TRBD1	TRBV13	TRBJ2-7	TGTGCCAGCAGCCCGGACAGGGGTCCCCCTATCGAGCAGTACTTC	CASSPDRGPPIEQYF
few	TRBD1	TRBV6-1	TRBJ1-5	TGTGCCAGTGGGGACAGGACCTATAGCAATCAGCCCCAGCATTTT	CASGDRTYSNQPQHF
NA	NA	TRBV27	TRBJ2-3	TGTGCCAGCAGTTTAGGGGTCTCAGATACGCAGTATTTT	CASSLGVSDTQYF
NA	NA	TRBV20-1	TRBJ2-1	TGCAGTGCTAGAGCTTGGGGTTCCTTTGGGAATGAGCAGTTCTTC	CSARAWGSFGNEQFF
many	NA	TRBV2	TRBJ2-3	TGTGCCAGCAGTGTACTAGCAGATAGCACAGATACGCAGTATTTT	CASSVLADSTDTQYF
many	NA	TRBV3-1	TRBJ2-2	TGTGCCAGCTGTTGCGGACTGAACACCGGGGAGCTGTTTTTT	CASCCGLNTGELFF
many	NA	TRBV12-3/TRBV12-4	TRBJ2-1	TGTGCCAGCAGTCCGGGGCTAGAGGGTGAGCAGTTCTTC	CASSPGLEGEQFF
many	NA	TRBV28	TRBJ2-7	TGTGCCAGCAGGGGGGGACGTGCTGTCTACGAGCAGTACTTC	CASRGGRAVYEQYF
NA	TRBD1	TRBV19	TRBJ1-5	TGTGCCAGTATGGGGACAGACTATCAGCCCCAGCATTTT	CASMGTDYQPQHF
once	TRBD2	TRBV29-1	TRBJ2-7	TGCAGCGTTGTAAAAGCGGGAGGGCCGCCCTACGAGCAGTACTTC	CSVVKAGGPPYEQYF
NA	NA	TRBV20-1	TRBJ1-4	TGCAGTGCTAGCGTTGGAGGCAGGGATGAAAAACTGTTTTTT	CSASVGGRDEKLFF